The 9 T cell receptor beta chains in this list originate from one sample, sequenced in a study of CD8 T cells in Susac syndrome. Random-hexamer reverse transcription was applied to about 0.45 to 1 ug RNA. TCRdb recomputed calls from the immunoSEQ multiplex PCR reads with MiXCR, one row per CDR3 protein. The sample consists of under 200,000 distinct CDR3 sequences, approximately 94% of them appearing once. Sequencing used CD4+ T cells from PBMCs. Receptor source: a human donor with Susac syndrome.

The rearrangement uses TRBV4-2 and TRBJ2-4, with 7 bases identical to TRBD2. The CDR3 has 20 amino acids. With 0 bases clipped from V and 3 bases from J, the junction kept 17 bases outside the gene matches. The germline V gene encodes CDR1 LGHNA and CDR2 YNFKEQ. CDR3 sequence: CASSQDQGGGASQRKNIQYF. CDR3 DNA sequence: TGTGCCAGCAGCCAAGATCAGGGCGGGGGAGCCTCCCAGCGCAAAAACATTCAGTACTTC.

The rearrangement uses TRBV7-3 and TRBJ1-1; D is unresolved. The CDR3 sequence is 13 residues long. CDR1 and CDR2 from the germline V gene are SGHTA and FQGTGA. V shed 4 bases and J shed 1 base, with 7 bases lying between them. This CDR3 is CASSSTTNTEAFF. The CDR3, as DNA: TGTGCCAGCAGCTCGACAACGAACACTGAAGCTTTCTTT.

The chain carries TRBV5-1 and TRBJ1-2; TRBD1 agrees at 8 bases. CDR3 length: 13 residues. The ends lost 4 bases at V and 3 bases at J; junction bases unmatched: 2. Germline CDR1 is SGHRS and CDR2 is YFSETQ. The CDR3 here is CASSEQGDYGYTF. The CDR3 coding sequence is TGCGCCAGCAGCGAACAGGGGGACTATGGCTACACCTTC.

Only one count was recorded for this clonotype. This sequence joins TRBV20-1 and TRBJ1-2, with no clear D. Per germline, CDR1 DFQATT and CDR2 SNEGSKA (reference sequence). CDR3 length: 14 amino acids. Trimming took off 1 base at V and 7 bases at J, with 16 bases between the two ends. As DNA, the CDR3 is TGCAGTGCTAGAGTCCGATCCCTTGTTGGTGGCTACACCTTC. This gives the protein CSARVRSLVGGYTF.

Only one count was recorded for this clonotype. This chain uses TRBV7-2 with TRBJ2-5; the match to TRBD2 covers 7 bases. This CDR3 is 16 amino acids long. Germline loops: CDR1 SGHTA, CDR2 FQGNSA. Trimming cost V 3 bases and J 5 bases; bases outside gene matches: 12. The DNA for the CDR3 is TGTGCCAGCAGCTTGTTCTCGGGGGGAGAGGGGGAGACCCAGTACTTC. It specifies CASSLFSGGEGETQYF.

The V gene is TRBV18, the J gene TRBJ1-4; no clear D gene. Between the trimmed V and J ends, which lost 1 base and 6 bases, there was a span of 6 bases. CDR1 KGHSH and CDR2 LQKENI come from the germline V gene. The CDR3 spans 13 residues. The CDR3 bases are TGTGCCAGCTCACCACGGGTCGATGAAAAACTGTTTTTT. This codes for CASSPRVDEKLFF.

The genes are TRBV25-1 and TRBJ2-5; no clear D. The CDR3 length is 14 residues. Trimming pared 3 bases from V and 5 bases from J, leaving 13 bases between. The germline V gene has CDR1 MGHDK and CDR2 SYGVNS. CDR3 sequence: CASSDSRRWETQYF. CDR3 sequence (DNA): TGTGCCAGCAGTGATAGCCGTAGGTGGGAGACCCAGTACTTC.

CDR3 nucleotides: TGCGCCAGCAGCCCGGGCAGGGAGGACTATGGCTACACCTTC. It codes for CASSPGREDYGYTF. The rearrangement joins TRBV4-1 to TRBJ1-2, with D possibly being TRBD1 (5 bases). The length of the CDR3 is 14 residues. Deletions cut 4 bases from V and 3 bases from J, with 12 bases between. Germline loops: CDR1 MGHRA, CDR2 YSYEKL.

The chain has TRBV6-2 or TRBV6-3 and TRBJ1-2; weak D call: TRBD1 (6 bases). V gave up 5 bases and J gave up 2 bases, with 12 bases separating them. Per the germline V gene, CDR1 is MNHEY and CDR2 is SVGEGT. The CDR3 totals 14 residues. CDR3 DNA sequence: TGTGCCAGCAGTACCGATACAGGGAACTATGGCTACACCTTC. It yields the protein CASSTDTGNYGYTF.